Below, 21 T cell receptor beta chains from the same sample are listed, as sequenced in a study of cytomegalovirus exposure and HLA in healthy donors. The study ran its PCR with 60 Vbeta and 13 Jbeta primers. Profiling relied on immunoSEQ multiplex PCR, and the TCRdb table lists in-frame clones only, not all of them. The table shows over 100,000 clones, with over 60% occurring only once. Sequences were obtained from PBMCs. Source of these receptors: a man under 40 in good health and CMV-seropositive.

This clone was detected only once. V and J are TRBV19 and TRBJ1-1; a weak D match, TRBD1 (5 bases). Trimming left V 5 bases short and J 5 bases short, with 9 bases between. Per germline, CDR1 LNHDA and CDR2 SQIVND (reference sequence). This CDR3 is 12 amino acids long. The CDR3 loop reads CASSFRGTEAFF. The CDR3 DNA sequence: TGTGCCAGTAGTTTCCGGGGGACTGAAGCTTTCTTT.

The chain joins TRBV5-1 to TRBJ1-1; D is ambiguous. CDR1 is SGHRS and CDR2 is YFSETQ in the germline V gene. The CDR3 loop spans 13 amino acids. Trimming removed 5 bases from V and 3 bases from J, with 11 bases in between. The CDR3 reads CASSRWEDTEAFF. CDR3 bases: TGCGCCAGCAGTCGGTGGGAGGACACTGAAGCTTTCTTT.

The V gene is TRBV9, the J gene TRBJ1-5; 8 positions agree with TRBD1. CDR1 SGDLS and CDR2 YYNGEE come from the germline V gene. The CDR3 has 15 residues. V gave up 3 bases and J gave up 7 bases; unmatched junction bases: 9. The CDR3 here is CASSERQGARQPQHF. In nucleotides, the CDR3 is TGTGCCAGCAGCGAGCGGCAGGGGGCTAGGCAGCCCCAGCATTTT.

This rearrangement joins TRBV10-1 to TRBJ2-1; D may be TRBD2 (6 bases). CDR3 length: 14 residues. Trimming pared 6 bases from V and 5 bases from J, leaving 14 bases between. Germline assignment: CDR1 WNHNN and CDR2 SYGVQD (reference sequence). The CDR3 region is CASSPGTANNEQFF. CDR3 coding DNA: TGCGCCAGCAGCCCCGGGACTGCGAACAATGAGCAGTTCTTC.

The chain links TRBV6-6 to TRBJ1-1; 8 bases line up with TRBD1. The germline CDR1 and CDR2 sequences are MNHNY and SVGAGI (reference sequence). The CDR3 totals 12 residues. V trimming: 6 bases; J trimming: 7 bases; junction bases outside the gene matches: 4. The CDR3 bases are TGTGCCAGCAGAGGACAGGGCTTTGAAGCTTTCTTT. This codes for CASRGQGFEAFF.

The chain employs TRBV2 and TRBJ1-4; D is undetermined. The CDR3 is 14 amino acids. Germline-derived CDR1 and CDR2 are SNHLY and FYNNEI. V lost 8 bases, J lost 4 bases, and 14 bases lay in between. The CDR3 is CASEQTESNEKLFF. DNA for the CDR3: TGTGCCAGCGAACAGACCGAAAGTAATGAAAAACTGTTTTTT. The entire variable domain, with the rest obtained from reference TRBV2 and TRBJ1-4, is as follows: EPEVTQTPSHQVTQMGQEVILRCVPISNHLYFYWYRQILGQKVEFLVSFYNNEISEKSEIFDDQFSVERPDGSNFTLKIRSTKLEDSAMYFCASEQTESNEKLFFGSGTQLSVL.

This chain uses TRBV27 with TRBJ1-1; TRBD1 might be the D (6 bases). Germline CDR1 is MNHEY and CDR2 is SMNVEV (reference sequence). The CDR3 has 14 residues. Trimming left V 5 bases short and J 5 bases short, with 15 bases between. In nucleotides, the CDR3 is TGTGCCAGCAGTATTCACACTCAGGGGACTGAAGCTTTCTTT. This codes for CASSIHTQGTEAFF.

The J gene is TRBJ1-2, the V gene TRBV19; a possible D gene is TRBD1 (6 bases). This CDR3 region has 14 residues. Germline V gene sequence: CDR1 LNHDA, CDR2 SQIVND (reference sequence). Trimming stripped 3 bases from V and 0 bases from J, with 8 bases between. CDR3 residues: CASSMSGANYGYTF. The CDR3 DNA reads TGTGCCAGTAGTATGTCAGGGGCTAACTATGGCTACACCTTC.

The chain uses TRBV27 and TRBJ2-3; 11 nucleotides line up with TRBD2. Germline CDR1 reads MNHEY; CDR2 reads SMNVEV (reference sequence). There are 15 residues in the CDR3. The V gene end was trimmed by 5 bases and the J gene end by 9 bases; junction bases not matched to a gene: 10. The CDR3 protein is CASSLLAGVLETQYF. Written as DNA, the CDR3 is TGTGCCAGCAGTCTACTAGCGGGGGTCCTAGAGACGCAGTATTTT.

The chain is built from TRBV6-1 and TRBJ1-5, with 8 positions matching TRBD1. CDR1 MNHNS and CDR2 SASEGT come from the germline V gene. There are 17 residues in the CDR3. With 0 bases clipped from V and 0 bases from J, the junction kept 4 bases outside the gene matches. CDR3 coding DNA: TGTGCCAGCAGTGAAGCGGGCAGGGGGCGTAGCAATCAGCCCCAGCATTTT. Amino acids: CASSEAGRGRSNQPQHF.

V usage is TRBV25-1 and J usage is TRBJ2-7; maybe TRBD1 (5 bases). Trimming shortened V by 3 bases and J by 2 bases, and 11 bases separated the two germline ends. The CDR3 length is 14 residues. Germline V gene lookup returns CDR1 MGHDK and CDR2 SYGVNS. CDR3: CASSERRETYEQYF. The CDR3 DNA reads TGTGCCAGCAGTGAGCGCAGGGAAACCTACGAGCAGTACTTC.

This chain connects TRBV19 to TRBJ1-2; TRBD1 matches 7 bases. With 4 bases clipped from V and 8 bases from J, the junction kept 13 bases outside the gene matches. This CDR3 comprises 15 residues. Looked up from germline, CDR1 is LNHDA and CDR2 is SQIVND (reference sequence). The CDR3 sequence is CASSSPDRFGLGYTF. The CDR3 bases are TGTGCCAGTAGTAGTCCGGACAGGTTCGGTCTGGGCTACACCTTC.

The CDR3 loop reads CASSLWLGLVHDTQYF. CDR3 DNA sequence: TGTGCCAGCAGTTTATGGCTTGGACTAGTTCACGATACGCAGTATTTT. The rearrangement joins TRBV27 to TRBJ2-3; 7 bases match TRBD2. The CDR3 spans 16 residues. V trimming: 1 base; J trimming: 6 bases; junction bases outside the gene matches: 10. Germline assignment: CDR1 MNHEY and CDR2 SMNVEV (reference sequence).

This chain connects TRBV7-9 to TRBJ1-6; 10 positions agree with TRBD1. Germline CDR1 SEHNR, CDR2 FQNEAQ (reference sequence). J gave up 7 bases and V 3 bases, and 3 bases lay outside the gene matches. This CDR3 region has 15 residues. Written as DNA, the CDR3 is TGTGCCAGCAGCTTCGGGACAGGGGTAAATTCACCCCTCCACTTT. Translated, it gives CASSFGTGVNSPLHF.

The chain employs TRBV6-4 and TRBJ2-2; TRBD1 matches at 10 bases. The CDR3 is 16 residues long. V dropped 6 bases and J dropped 4; count of bases not matched to a gene: 8. Germline assignment: CDR1 MRHNA and CDR2 SNTAGT. The CDR3 protein is CASRETGGSGTGELFF. CDR3 sequence (DNA): TGTGCCAGCAGGGAGACAGGGGGCTCGGGCACCGGGGAGCTGTTTTTT.

The table lists this clone with a count of one. The chain is built from TRBV5-1 and TRBJ2-5; TRBD1 matches at 8 bases. The closer fit of TRBJ2-7 to the DNA end suggests the J call may be wrong. The CDR3 sequence is 14 residues long. Germline CDR1 is SGHRS and CDR2 is YFSETQ. CDR3 DNA sequence: TGCGCCAGCAGCTTGGGACAGGGGATTGGCGAGCAGTACTTC. Translating it yields CASSLGQGIGEQYF.

This clone has only a few counts. V usage is TRBV19 and J usage is TRBJ2-3; 10 nucleotides agree with TRBD2. CDR3 length equals 15 residues. Germline trimming cut 5 bases from V and 2 bases from J; bases unmatched to any gene: 4. Germline V gene data show CDR1 as LNHDA and CDR2 as SQIVND (reference sequence). CDR3 coding DNA: TGTGCCAGTAGTTACCTAGCGGGGGCCACAGATACGCAGTATTTT. Encoded protein: CASSYLAGATDTQYF.

This chain joins TRBV12-5 and TRBJ2-5; no reliable D call. The CDR3 runs to 13 residues. Per the germline V gene, CDR1 is LGHNT and CDR2 is FRNRAP. Trimming left V 2 bases short and J 2 bases short, with 6 bases between. In nucleotides, the CDR3 is TGTGCTAGTGGTTTGTCGGGTCAAGAGACCCAGTACTTC. It specifies CASGLSGQETQYF.

CDR3 bases: TGTGCTAGTGGTGCGATCCCCTACGAGCAGTACTTC. Protein: CASGAIPYEQYF. The rearrangement links TRBV12-5 to TRBJ2-7; D is unresolved. The germline gives CDR1 LGHNT, CDR2 FRNRAP. The CDR3 runs to 12 residues. Trimming shortened V by 5 bases and J by 2 bases, and 7 bases separated the two germline ends.

This clone occurred once. The rearrangement joins TRBV7-9 to TRBJ2-5; 12 bases align to TRBD2. The germline V gene encodes CDR1 SEHNR and CDR2 FQNEAQ (reference sequence). The CDR3 spans 16 residues. Trimming at V came to 5 bases and at J to 2 bases, leaving 6 bases not matched to a gene. The CDR3 region has the DNA TGTGCCAGCAGCCCGCGGACTAGCGGGGTACAAGAGACCCAGTACTTC. Protein: CASSPRTSGVQETQYF.

V usage is TRBV7-2 and J usage is TRBJ2-3; 14 nucleotides line up with TRBD2. The CDR3 has 16 amino acids. V lost 5 bases and J lost 5; bases outside the gene matches: 6. The germline V gene encodes CDR1 SGHTA and CDR2 FQGNSA. CDR3 sequence: CASSPTSGGARDTQYF. CDR3 sequence (DNA): TGTGCCAGCAGCCCGACTAGCGGGGGGGCCAGAGATACGCAGTATTTT.